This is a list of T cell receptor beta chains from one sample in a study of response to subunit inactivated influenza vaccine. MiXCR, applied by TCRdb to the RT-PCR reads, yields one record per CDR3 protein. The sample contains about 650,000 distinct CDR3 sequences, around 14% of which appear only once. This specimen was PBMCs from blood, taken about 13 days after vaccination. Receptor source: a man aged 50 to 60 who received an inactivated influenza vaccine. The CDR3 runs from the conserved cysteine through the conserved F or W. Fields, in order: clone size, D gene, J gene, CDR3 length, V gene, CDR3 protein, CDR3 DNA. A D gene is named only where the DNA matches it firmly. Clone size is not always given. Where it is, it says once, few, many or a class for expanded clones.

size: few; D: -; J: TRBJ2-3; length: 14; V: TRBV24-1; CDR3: CATSDSRVTDTQYF; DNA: TGTGCCACCAGTGATTCTCGGGTTACAGATACGCAGTATTTT
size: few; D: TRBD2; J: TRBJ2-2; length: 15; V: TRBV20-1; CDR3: CSATSGGGNTGELFF; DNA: TGCAGTGCTACCAGCGGGGGGGGCAACACCGGGGAGCTGTTTTTT
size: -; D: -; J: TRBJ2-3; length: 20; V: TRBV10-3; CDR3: CAISESIISTGLLDTDTQYF; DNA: TGTGCCATCAGTGAGTCGATCATTTCCACGGGACTCCTGGACACAGATACGCAGTATTTT
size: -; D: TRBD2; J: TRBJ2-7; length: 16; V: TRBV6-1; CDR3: CASSRTSGRSSYEQYF; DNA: TGTGCCAGCAGCCGGACTAGCGGGCGTTCCTCCTACGAGCAGTACTTC
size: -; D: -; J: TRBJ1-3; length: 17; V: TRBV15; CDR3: CATSRVGGGNSGNTIYF; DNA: TGTGCCACCAGCAGAGTCGGTGGGGGGAACTCTGGAAACACCATATATTTT
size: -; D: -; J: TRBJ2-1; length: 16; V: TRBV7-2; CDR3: CASSLAPSSVYNEQFF; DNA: TGTGCCAGCAGCTTAGCCCCCTCCAGCGTTTACAATGAGCAGTTCTTC
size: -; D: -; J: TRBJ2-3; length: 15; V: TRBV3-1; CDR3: CASSQVLEVTDTQYF; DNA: TGTGCCAGCAGCCAAGTCCTGGAGGTTACAGATACGCAGTATTTT
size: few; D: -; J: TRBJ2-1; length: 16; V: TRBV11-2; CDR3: CASSLDQGSSYNEQFF; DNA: TGTGCCAGCAGCTTAGATCAGGGGAGCTCCTACAATGAGCAGTTCTTC
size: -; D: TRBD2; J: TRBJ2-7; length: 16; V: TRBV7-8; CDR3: CASSLVLAGGSYEQYF; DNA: TGTGCCAGCAGCTTAGTACTAGCGGGAGGATCCTACGAGCAGTACTTC
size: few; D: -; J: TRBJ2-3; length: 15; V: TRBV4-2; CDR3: CASSQEGTKTDTQYF; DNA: TGTGCCAGCAGCCAAGAGGGGACGAAGACAGATACGCAGTATTTT
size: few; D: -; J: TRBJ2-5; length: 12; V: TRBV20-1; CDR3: CSASRQRETQYF; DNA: TGCAGTGCATCTAGACAGAGGGAGACCCAGTACTTC
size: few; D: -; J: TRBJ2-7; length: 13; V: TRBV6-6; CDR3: CASSRGVPGEQYF; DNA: TGTGCCAGCAGTAGGGGGGTGCCGGGCGAGCAGTACTTC
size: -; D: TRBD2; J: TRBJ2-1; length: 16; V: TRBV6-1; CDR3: CASSPSGGTLYNEQFF; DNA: TGTGCCAGCAGTCCTAGCGGGGGAACGCTTTACAATGAGCAGTTCTTC
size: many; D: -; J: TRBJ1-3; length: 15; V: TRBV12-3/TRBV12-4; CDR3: CASSSSQGTGNTIYF; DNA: TGTGCCAGCAGTTCCTCCCAGGGGACGGGAAACACCATATATTTT
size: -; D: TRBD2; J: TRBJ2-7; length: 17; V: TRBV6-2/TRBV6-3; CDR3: CASSYEVLAGISYEQYF; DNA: TGTGCCAGCAGTTATGAGGTACTAGCGGGGATCTCCTACGAGCAGTACTTC
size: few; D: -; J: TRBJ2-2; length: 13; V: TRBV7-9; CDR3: CASSRSGTGELFF; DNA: TGTGCCAGCAGCCGTTCTGGCACCGGGGAGCTGTTTTTT
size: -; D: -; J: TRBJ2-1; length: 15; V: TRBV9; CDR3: CASSARVSSYNEQFF; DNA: TGTGCCAGCAGCGCTCGGGTTTCCTCCTACAATGAGCAGTTCTTC
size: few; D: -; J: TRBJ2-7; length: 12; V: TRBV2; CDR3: CASSELGTRQYF; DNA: TGTGCCAGCAGTGAATTAGGGACGCGGCAGTACTTC
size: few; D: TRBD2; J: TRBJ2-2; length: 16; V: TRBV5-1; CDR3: CASSSGLAGVSGELFF; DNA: TGCGCCAGCAGCTCCGGACTAGCGGGAGTCTCCGGGGAGCTGTTTTTT
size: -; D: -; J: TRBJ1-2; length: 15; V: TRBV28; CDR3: CASSFAGGKGWGYTF; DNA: TGTGCCAGCAGTTTCGCGGGGGGCAAGGGATGGGGCTACACCTTC
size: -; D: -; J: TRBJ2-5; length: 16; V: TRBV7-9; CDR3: CASSAVEGPGRETQYF; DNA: TGTGCCAGCAGCGCAGTAGAGGGGCCAGGGCGAGAGACCCAGTACTTC
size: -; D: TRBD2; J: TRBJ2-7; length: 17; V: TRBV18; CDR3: CASSPQLLAGVPREQYF; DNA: TGTGCCAGCTCACCACAATTACTTGCGGGAGTCCCAAGGGAGCAGTACTTC
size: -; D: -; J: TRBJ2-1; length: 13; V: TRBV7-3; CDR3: CASSLASFGEQFF; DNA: TGTGCCAGCAGCTTAGCTTCGTTTGGTGAGCAGTTCTTC
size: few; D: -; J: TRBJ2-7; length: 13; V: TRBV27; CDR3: CASSNRFPYEQYF; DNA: TGTGCCAGCAGTAACAGGTTTCCCTACGAGCAGTACTTC
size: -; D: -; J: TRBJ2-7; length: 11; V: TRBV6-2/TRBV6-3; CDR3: CASSADRGEYF; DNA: TGTGCCAGCAGTGCCGACAGAGGGGAGTACTTC
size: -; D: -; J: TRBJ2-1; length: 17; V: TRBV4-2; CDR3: CASSQDEATGTYNEQFF; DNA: TGTGCCAGCAGCCAAGATGAAGCGACCGGTACCTACAATGAGCAGTTCTTC
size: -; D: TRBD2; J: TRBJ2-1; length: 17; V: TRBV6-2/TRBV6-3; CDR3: CASSLRTSGGTYNEQFF; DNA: TGTGCCAGCAGTCTAAGGACTAGCGGGGGGACCTACAATGAGCAGTTCTTC
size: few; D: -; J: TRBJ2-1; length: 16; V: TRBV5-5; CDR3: CASSLVGGFAYNEQFF; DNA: TGTGCCAGCAGCTTGGTAGGGGGGTTTGCCTACAATGAGCAGTTCTTC
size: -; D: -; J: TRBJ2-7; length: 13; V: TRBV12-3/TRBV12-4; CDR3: CASSFLHSYEQYF; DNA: TGTGCCAGCAGTTTCCTGCATTCCTACGAGCAGTACTTC
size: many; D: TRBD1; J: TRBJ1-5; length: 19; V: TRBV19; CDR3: CASSRNSGTGTYSNQPQHF; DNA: TGTGCCAGTAGTAGAAATTCCGGGACAGGGACCTATAGCAATCAGCCCCAGCATTTT
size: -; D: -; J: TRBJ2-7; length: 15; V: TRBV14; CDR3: CASSPLSGEDYEQYF; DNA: TGTGCCAGCAGCCCACTTAGCGGAGAGGACTACGAGCAGTACTTC
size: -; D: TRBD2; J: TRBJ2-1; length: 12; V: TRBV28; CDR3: CANSGTYNEQFF; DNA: TGTGCCAATAGCGGGACCTACAATGAGCAGTTCTTC
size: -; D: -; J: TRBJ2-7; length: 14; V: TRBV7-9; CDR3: CASSSAGPSYLQYF; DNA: TGTGCCAGCAGCTCTGCTGGGCCCTCCTATCTGCAGTACTTC
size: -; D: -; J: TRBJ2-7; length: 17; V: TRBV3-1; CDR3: CASSQDQRVTHSYEQYF; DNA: TGTGCCAGCAGCCAAGATCAGCGGGTTACCCACTCCTACGAGCAGTACTTC
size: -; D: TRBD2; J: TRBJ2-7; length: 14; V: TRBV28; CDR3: CASSFSGKSLEQYF; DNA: TGTGCCAGCAGTTTTAGCGGGAAGTCTCTCGAGCAGTACTTC